The 5 T cell receptor beta chains below come from one sample, sequenced in a study of sequential checkpoint blockade in melanoma. As for treatment: randomized to nivolumab then ipilimumab (arm A) or the reverse (arm B). Profiling relied on immunoSEQ multiplex PCR, and the TCRdb table lists in-frame clones only, not all of them. Of 10,000 to 11,000 clones in the sample, around 56% were seen once. The specimen comprised CD8+ T cells sorted from blood (inferred from file names), sampled from a patient given nivolumab and ipilimumab in sequence. The receptors derive from a human donor with melanoma.

The chain carries TRBV4-3 and TRBJ2-1; D may be TRBD2 (6 bases). Looked up from germline, CDR1 is LGHNA and CDR2 is YSLEER. Trimming removed 0 bases from V and 2 bases from J, with 8 bases in between. This CDR3 region has 15 residues. CDR3 DNA sequence: TGCGCCAGCAGCCAAGAGATAGCGGCCTACAATGAGCAGTTCTTC. Its translation is CASSQEIAAYNEQFF.

The V and J genes are TRBV7-2 and TRBJ2-3; 9 nucleotides agree with TRBD2. Trimming cost V 6 bases and J 2 bases; bases outside gene matches: 6. From germline, CDR1 is SGHTA and CDR2 FQGNSA. The CDR3 has 15 amino acids. CDR3 sequence (DNA): TGTGCCAGCAGTTCCGGGACTAGCTTCACAGATACGCAGTATTTT. The encoded protein is CASSSGTSFTDTQYF. Full variable domain (remainder filled in from reference TRBV7-2 and TRBJ2-3): GAGVSQSPSNKVTEKGKDVELRCDPISGHTALYWYRQSLGQGLEFLIYFQGNSAPDKSGLPSDRFSAERTGGSVSTLTIQRTQQEDSAVYLCASSSGTSFTDTQYFGPGTRLTVL.

This clone came up a few times. This chain connects TRBV12-5 to TRBJ2-3; TRBD2 aligns across 12 bases. Trimming at V came to 4 bases and at J to 3 bases, leaving 5 bases not matched to a gene. CDR3 size: 16 residues. CDR1 is LGHNT and CDR2 is FRNRAP in the germline V gene. The chain's CDR3 is CASGSGLAGFTDTQYF. The CDR3 DNA is TGTGCTAGTGGTTCCGGACTAGCGGGATTTACAGATACGCAGTATTTT.

This clone appeared a few times. This chain uses TRBV5-6 with TRBJ2-4, with 7 bases identical to TRBD1. Germline V gene sequence: CDR1 SGHDT, CDR2 YYEEEE. The CDR3 contains 14 residues. Unmatched junction bases numbered 0, after V lost 3 bases and J lost 0 bases. The CDR3 region is CASSWDRAKNIQYF. Written as DNA, the CDR3 is TGTGCCAGCAGCTGGGACAGAGCCAAAAACATTCAGTACTTC.

V usage is TRBV6-5 and J usage is TRBJ1-1; D might be TRBD1 (5 bases). The CDR3 length is 14 residues. Germline-derived CDR1 and CDR2 are MNHEY and SVGAGI. Trimming cost V 5 bases and J 1 base, with 11 bases left between them. CDR3 sequence reads: CASSLSGGNTEAFF. DNA for the CDR3: TGTGCCAGCAGTCTCTCCGGGGGGAACACTGAAGCTTTCTTT.